This T cell receptor beta chain was sequenced during a study of T cells in Graves' hyperthyroidism and ophthalmopathy. Study in general: Initial diagnosis, before any treatment, was when peripheral blood was collected. Study-wide findings and caveats: A model using 13 V-J features told ophthalmopathy apart from stable hyperthyroidism.

The study defined stable Graves' hyperthyroidism as no ophthalmopathy progression within 18 months. CDR1 is KGHDR and CDR2 is SFDVKD in the germline V gene. The CDR3 is 14 residues long. V gave up 5 bases and J gave up 5 bases; unmatched junction bases: 4. RNA transcripts yielded amplified TCR beta CDR3 regions. The primer set for the first-round RT-PCR of the TCR CDR3 was HTBI. TCRdb redid the calling of the multiplex PCR reads with MiXCR, one entry per CDR3 protein. The sample has 300,000 to 450,000 distinct CDR3 sequences; roughly 25% are singletons. In this sample, this clonotype turned up a few times. The antigen remains unidentified.

The V and J genes are TRBV24-1 and TRBJ2-2, with TRBD2 identical over 7 bases. Sequencing was done on a sample of blood. The receptor's source is a man aged 45 to 65 with Graves' hyperthyroidism. CDR3 sequence: CATSAGGSTGELFF. The CDR3 DNA reads TGTGCCACCAGTGCGGGGGGTTCGACCGGGGAGCTGTTTTTT.